The 14 T cell receptor beta chains given below trace back to one sample, sequenced in a study of control samples from healthy donors and cancer patients. TCRdb keeps only in-frame clones here, not all; method: immunoSEQ multiplex PCR. Of about 59,000 clones listed, around 90% were seen once; the top ten hold 1.7%. Sequenced input: PBMCs. The receptor set was obtained from a man in his forties with colorectal cancer.

This chain connects TRBV4-1 to TRBJ1-3, with D perhaps TRBD1 (6 bases). Germline CDR1 is MGHRA and CDR2 is YSYEKL. With 4 bases removed from V and 1 base from J, the gap between germline ends came to 26 bases. This CDR3 is 20 amino acids long. The CDR3: CASSLTGWNRDRWSGNTIYF. In DNA, the CDR3 is TGCGCCAGCAGCCTAACCGGCTGGAACAGGGATAGATGGTCTGGAAACACCATATATTTT.

DNA of the CDR3: TGTGCCAGCAGCTTCGGGACGGAGAGGGAGCAGTACTTC. This encodes CASSFGTEREQYF. This rearrangement joins TRBV7-9 to TRBJ2-7; the D gene could be TRBD1 or TRBD2 (5 bases each). The V gene's germline CDR1 is SEHNR and CDR2 FQNEAQ (reference sequence). This CDR3 is built from 13 residues. Trimming left V 3 bases short and J 7 bases short, with 13 bases between. Full variable domain (rest looked up from reference TRBV7-9 and TRBJ2-7): DTGVSQNPRHKITKRGQNVTFRCDPISEHNRLYWYRQTLGQGPEFLTYFQNEAQLEKSRLLSDRFSAERPKGSFSTLEIQRTEQGDSAMYLCASSFGTEREQYFGPGTRLTVT.

The chain joins TRBV9 to TRBJ2-7; D ambiguous. V lost 0 bases and J 5 bases, leaving 12 bases between the germline ends. The CDR3 spans 14 residues. Germline V gene lookup returns CDR1 SGDLS and CDR2 YYNGEE. The CDR3 DNA follows: TGTGCCAGCAGCGTAGAGCGAGCGCATGACGAGCAGTACTTC. Its protein is CASSVERAHDEQYF.

DNA for the CDR3: TGTGCCAGCAGCCCTCGAGGGGCGGCCGGGGAGCTGTTTTTT. This translates into CASSPRGAAGELFF. V usage is TRBV9 and J usage is TRBJ2-2; D could derive from TRBD1 or TRBD2 (5 bases each). Germline V CDR1 and CDR2: SGDLS, YYNGEE. Trimming stripped 4 bases from V and 6 bases from J, with 13 bases between. This CDR3 is 14 amino acids long. Filled out from reference TRBV9 and TRBJ2-2, the complete variable domain reads DSGVTQTPKHLITATGQRVTLRCSPRSGDLSVYWYQQSLDQGLQFLIQYYNGEERAKGNILERFSAQQFPDLHSELNLSSLELGDSALYFCASSPRGAAGELFFGEGSRLTVL.

This clone was picked up one time. The gene calls are TRBV15 and TRBJ1-1; D call uncertain. V was pared by 0 bases and J by 1 base, with 3 bases between. This CDR3 is built from 13 residues. Germline V gives CDR1 LNHNV, CDR2 YYDKDF (reference sequence). Here the CDR3 reads CATSRDKNTEAFF. CDR3 sequence (DNA): TGTGCCACCAGCAGAGACAAGAACACTGAAGCTTTCTTT.

The table lists this clone with a few counts. The CDR3 nucleotides are TGTGCCAGCAGCCCCTCGGGAGGGGTCGGCACTGAAGCTTTCTTT. It encodes CASSPSGGVGTEAFF. This sequence joins TRBV13 and TRBJ1-1; D is possibly TRBD1 (5 bases). CDR3 length: 15 amino acids. V lost 5 bases to trimming and J lost 4 bases, with 17 bases between them. Germline-derived CDR1 and CDR2 are PRHDT and FYEKMQ (reference sequence).

The CDR3 reads CASRGGARGNYGYTF. CDR3 bases: TGTGCCAGCAGGGGGGGAGCCCGTGGTAACTATGGCTACACCTTC. The chain recombines TRBV6-5 with TRBJ1-2; D is perhaps TRBD1 (5 bases). This CDR3 spans 15 amino acids. V lost 6 bases to trimming and J lost 1 base, with 15 bases between them. From germline, CDR1 is MNHEY and CDR2 SVGAGI.

The chain employs TRBV15 and TRBJ2-7; D gene ambiguous. Germline V gene sequence: CDR1 LNHNV, CDR2 YYDKDF (reference sequence). With 1 base removed from V and 1 base from J, the gap between germline ends came to 11 bases. CDR3 length: 15 residues. Here the CDR3 DNA reads TGTGCCACCAGCAGAGCCCCCGGTGGGTCCTACGAGCAGTACTTC. Translating gives CATSRAPGGSYEQYF.

This clone is a singleton in its sample. This chain links TRBV19 with TRBJ1-4; perhaps TRBD1 as D (6 bases). The V gene's germline CDR1 is LNHDA and CDR2 SQIVND (reference sequence). The CDR3 is made up of 18 amino acids. Trimming pared 5 bases from V and 0 bases from J, leaving 19 bases between. CDR3 protein: CASSPFVLSGATNEKLFF. CDR3 in DNA: TGTGCCAGTAGTCCCTTCGTCCTTTCAGGGGCAACTAATGAAAAACTGTTTTTT.

The chain recombines TRBV19 with TRBJ2-3, with 8 bases that match TRBD2. Germline trimming cut 6 bases from V and 0 bases from J; bases unmatched to any gene: 5. The germline CDR1 and CDR2 sequences are LNHDA and SQIVND (reference sequence). The CDR3 extends over 15 amino acids. CDR3 nucleotide sequence: TGTGCCAGTAGGAATCGGGGGGGGAGCACAGATACGCAGTATTTT. This sequence encodes CASRNRGGSTDTQYF.

The V call is TRBV4-3, the J call TRBJ1-2; a possible D gene is TRBD1 (5 bases). The CDR3 is made up of 15 amino acids. V dropped 3 bases and J dropped 3 bases, with 14 bases sitting between them. The germline CDR1 and CDR2 sequences are LGHNA and YSLEER. CDR3 sequence reads: CASSQGTGAYYGYTF. The DNA for the CDR3 is TGCGCCAGCAGCCAGGGGACCGGGGCATACTATGGCTACACCTTC.

This chain links TRBV4-1 with TRBJ2-7, with D perhaps TRBD1 or TRBD2 (6 bases each). The germline V and J ends were trimmed by 1 base and 5 bases, with 12 bases remaining between them. CDR3 length: 14 residues. Germline assignment: CDR1 MGHRA and CDR2 YSYEKL. The CDR3 bases are TGCGCCAGCAGCCAAGGCCGTAGGGGGGACGAGCAGTACTTC. Protein: CASSQGRRGDEQYF.

A word on this clone: The same CDR3 is also encoded by other DNA sequences in this sample. The chain links TRBV3-1 (or the pseudogene TRBV3-2) to TRBJ2-1; TRBD2 matches 13 bases. This CDR3 region has 16 residues. Germline values: CDR1 LGHDT, CDR2 YNNKEL (reference sequence). Trimming took 3 bases from V and 9 from J; bases not matched to a gene: 8. The CDR3 reads CASSHLLAGGRGEQFF. The CDR3 DNA sequence: TGTGCCAGCAGCCACCTACTAGCGGGGGGGCGGGGTGAGCAGTTCTTC.

This chain links TRBV19 with TRBJ1-5; D uncertain. This CDR3 contains 16 residues. The germline V gene has CDR1 LNHDA and CDR2 SQIVND (reference sequence). Deletions cut 3 bases from V and 7 bases from J, with 19 bases between. This chain's CDR3 is CASSIKTTLGFQPQHF. CDR3 sequence (DNA): TGTGCCAGTAGTATTAAGACCACCCTGGGGTTCCAGCCCCAGCATTTT.